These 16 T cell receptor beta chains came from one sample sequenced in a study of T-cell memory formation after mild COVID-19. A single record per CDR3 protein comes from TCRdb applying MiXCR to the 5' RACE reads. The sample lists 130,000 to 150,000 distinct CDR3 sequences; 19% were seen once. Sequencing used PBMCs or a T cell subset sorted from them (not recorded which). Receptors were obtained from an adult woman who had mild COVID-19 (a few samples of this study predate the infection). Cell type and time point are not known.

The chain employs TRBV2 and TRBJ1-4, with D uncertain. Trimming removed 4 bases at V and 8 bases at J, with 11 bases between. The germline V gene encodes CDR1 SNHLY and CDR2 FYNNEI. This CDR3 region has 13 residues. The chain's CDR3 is CASSGGPREKLFF. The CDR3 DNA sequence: TGTGCCAGCAGTGGAGGGCCGAGGGAAAAACTGTTTTTT. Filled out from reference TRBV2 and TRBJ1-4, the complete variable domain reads EPEVTQTPSHQVTQMGQEVILRCVPISNHLYFYWYRQILGQKVEFLVSFYNNEISEKSEIFDDQFSVERPDGSNFTLKIRSTKLEDSAMYFCASSGGPREKLFFGSGTQLSVL.

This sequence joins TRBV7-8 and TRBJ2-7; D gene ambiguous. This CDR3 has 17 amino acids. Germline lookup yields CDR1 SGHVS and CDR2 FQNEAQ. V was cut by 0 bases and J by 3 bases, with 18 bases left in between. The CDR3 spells CASSLALGAADHYEQYF. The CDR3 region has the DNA TGTGCCAGCAGCTTAGCTCTCGGTGCGGCAGACCACTACGAGCAGTACTTC.

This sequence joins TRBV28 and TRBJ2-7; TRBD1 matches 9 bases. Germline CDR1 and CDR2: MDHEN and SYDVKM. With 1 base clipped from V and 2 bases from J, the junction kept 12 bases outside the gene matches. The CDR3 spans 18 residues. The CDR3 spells CASSLFGPDRGFTYEQYF. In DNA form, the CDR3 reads TGTGCCAGCAGTTTATTTGGGCCAGACAGGGGGTTTACCTACGAGCAGTACTTC.

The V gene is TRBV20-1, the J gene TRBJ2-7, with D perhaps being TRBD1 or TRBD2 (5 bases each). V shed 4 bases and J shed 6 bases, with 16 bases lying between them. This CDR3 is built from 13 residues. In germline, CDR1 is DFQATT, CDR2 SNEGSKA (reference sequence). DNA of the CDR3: TGCAGTGCTAACCCACGGTGGGGACGCGAGCAGTACTTC. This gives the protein CSANPRWGREQYF.

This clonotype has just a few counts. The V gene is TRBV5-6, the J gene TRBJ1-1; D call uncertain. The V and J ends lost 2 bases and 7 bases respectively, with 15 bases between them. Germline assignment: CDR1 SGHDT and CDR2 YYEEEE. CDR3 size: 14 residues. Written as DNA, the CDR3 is TGTGCCAGCAGCTTTGATGACGGATGGGGTGAAGCTTTCTTT. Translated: CASSFDDGWGEAFF.

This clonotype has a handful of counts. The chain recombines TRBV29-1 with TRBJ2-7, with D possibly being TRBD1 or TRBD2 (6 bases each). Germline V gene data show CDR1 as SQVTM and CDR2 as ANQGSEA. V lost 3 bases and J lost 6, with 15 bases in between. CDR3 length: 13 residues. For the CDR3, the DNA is TGCAGCGTTGATTCGTGGGGGGCGGGCGAGCAGTACTTC. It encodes CSVDSWGAGEQYF.

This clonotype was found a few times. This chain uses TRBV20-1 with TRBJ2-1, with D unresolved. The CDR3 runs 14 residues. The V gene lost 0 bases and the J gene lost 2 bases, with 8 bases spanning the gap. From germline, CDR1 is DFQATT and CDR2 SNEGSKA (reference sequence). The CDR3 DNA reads TGCAGTGCTAGAGATCAGAGAGCCTACAATGAGCAGTTCTTC. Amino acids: CSARDQRAYNEQFF.

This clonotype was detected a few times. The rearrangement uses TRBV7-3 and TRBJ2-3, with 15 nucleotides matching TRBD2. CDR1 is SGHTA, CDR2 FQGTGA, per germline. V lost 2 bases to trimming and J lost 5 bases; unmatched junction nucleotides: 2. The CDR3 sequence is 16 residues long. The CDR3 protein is CASSLGLAGGIDTQYF. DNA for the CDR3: TGTGCCAGCAGCTTAGGACTAGCGGGAGGGATAGATACGCAGTATTTT.

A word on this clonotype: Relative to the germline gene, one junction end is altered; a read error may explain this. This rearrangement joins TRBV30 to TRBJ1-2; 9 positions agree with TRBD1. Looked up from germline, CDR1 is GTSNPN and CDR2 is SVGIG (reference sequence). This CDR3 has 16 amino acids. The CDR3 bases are TGTGCGTGGAGTGGGACAGGGATGTTGCGTCACTATGGCTACACCTTC. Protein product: CAWSGTGMLRHYGYTF.

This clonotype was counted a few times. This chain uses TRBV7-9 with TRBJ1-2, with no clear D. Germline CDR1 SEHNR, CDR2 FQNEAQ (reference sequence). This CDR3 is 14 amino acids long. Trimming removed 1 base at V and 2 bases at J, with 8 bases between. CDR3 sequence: CASSLDARNYGYTF. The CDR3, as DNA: TGTGCCAGCAGCTTAGACGCCAGAAACTATGGCTACACCTTC. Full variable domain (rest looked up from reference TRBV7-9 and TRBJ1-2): DTGVSQNPRHKITKRGQNVTFRCDPISEHNRLYWYRQTLGQGPEFLTYFQNEAQLEKSRLLSDRFSAERPKGSFSTLEIQRTEQGDSAMYLCASSLDARNYGYTFGSGTRLTVV.

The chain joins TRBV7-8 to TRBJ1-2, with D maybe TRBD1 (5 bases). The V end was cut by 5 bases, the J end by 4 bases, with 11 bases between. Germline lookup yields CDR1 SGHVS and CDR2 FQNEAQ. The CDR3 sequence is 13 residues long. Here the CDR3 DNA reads TGTGCCAGCAGCCATCCAGGGAGCTATGGCTACACCTTC. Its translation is CASSHPGSYGYTF.

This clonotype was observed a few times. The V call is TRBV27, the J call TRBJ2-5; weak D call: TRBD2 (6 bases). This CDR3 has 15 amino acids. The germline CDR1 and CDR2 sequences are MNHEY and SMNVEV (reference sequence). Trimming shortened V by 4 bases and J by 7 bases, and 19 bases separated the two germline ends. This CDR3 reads CASSSQGRGLGTQYF. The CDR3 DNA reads TGTGCCAGCAGTTCTCAGGGTAGGGGACTGGGGACCCAGTACTTC.

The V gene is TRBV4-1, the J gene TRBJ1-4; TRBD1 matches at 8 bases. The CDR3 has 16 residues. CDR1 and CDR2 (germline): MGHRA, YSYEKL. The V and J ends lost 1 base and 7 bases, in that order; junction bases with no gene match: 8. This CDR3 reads CASSQVPDRVVEKLFF. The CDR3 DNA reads TGCGCCAGCAGCCAAGTGCCGGACAGGGTCGTTGAAAAACTGTTTTTT.

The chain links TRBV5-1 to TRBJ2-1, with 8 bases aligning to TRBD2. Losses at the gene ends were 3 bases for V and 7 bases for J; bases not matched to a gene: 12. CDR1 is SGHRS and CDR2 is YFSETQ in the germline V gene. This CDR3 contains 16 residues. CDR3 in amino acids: CASSSPAGGSWNEQFF. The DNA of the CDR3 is TGCGCCAGCAGCTCCCCCGCGGGAGGTTCGTGGAATGAGCAGTTCTTC.

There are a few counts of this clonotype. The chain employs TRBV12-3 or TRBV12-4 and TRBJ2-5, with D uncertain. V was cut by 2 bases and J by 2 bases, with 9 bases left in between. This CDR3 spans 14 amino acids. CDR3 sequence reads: CASSLRRRQETQYF. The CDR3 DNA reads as TGTGCCAGCAGTTTACGGCGGAGACAAGAGACCCAGTACTTC.

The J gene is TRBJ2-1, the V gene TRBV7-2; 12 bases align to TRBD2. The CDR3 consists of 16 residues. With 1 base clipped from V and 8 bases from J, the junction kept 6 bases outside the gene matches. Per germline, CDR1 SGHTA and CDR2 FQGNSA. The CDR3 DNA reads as TGTGCCAGCAGCTTAGGCCTGACTAGCGGGGGCCATGAGCAGTTCTTC. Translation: CASSLGLTSGGHEQFF.